What follows are 32 T cell receptor beta chains derived from one specimen sequenced in a study of blood T cell repertoires in COVID-19. TCRdb's table, derived via immunoSEQ multiplex PCR, lists solely in-frame clones and lacks some. The sample lists tens of thousands of clones, 88% occurring once. Sequenced sample: peripheral blood. The receptors derive from a human donor in a cohort sampled during active COVID-19.

This clone was counted between two and nine times. This sequence joins TRBV4-1 and TRBJ2-7; TRBD1 agrees at 11 bases. V trimming: 4 bases; J trimming: 5 bases; junction bases outside the gene matches: 7. In germline, CDR1 is MGHRA, CDR2 YSYEKL. CDR3 size: 15 residues. For the CDR3, the DNA is TGCGCCAGCAGCCTAAGCCCGGGACAGGGGGACGAGCAGTACTTC. Amino acids: CASSLSPGQGDEQYF.

In its sample, this clone was seen once. The V gene is TRBV6-6, the J gene TRBJ1-5; the D is unclear. This CDR3 is built from 12 residues. With 2 bases removed from V and 4 bases from J, the gap between germline ends came to 3 bases. CDR1 is MNHNY and CDR2 is SVGAGI in the germline V gene (reference sequence). This CDR3 is CASSYENQPQHF. CDR3 DNA sequence: TGTGCCAGCAGTTACGAGAATCAGCCCCAGCATTTT.

This clone has only one observation. The V gene is TRBV7-2, the J gene TRBJ2-2, with 7 bases matching TRBD2. The CDR3 is made up of 17 amino acids. Losses at the gene ends were 3 bases for V and 0 bases for J; bases not matched to a gene: 7. Germline CDR1 reads SGHTA; CDR2 reads FQGNSA. CDR3 DNA sequence: TGTGCCAGCAGCTTGGGGCGGGGGATCGCGAACACCGGGGAGCTGTTTTTT. Translated: CASSLGRGIANTGELFF.

This chain uses TRBV18 with TRBJ2-7; D gene ambiguous. Germline assignment: CDR1 KGHSH and CDR2 LQKENI. Between the trimmed V and J ends, which lost 3 bases and 0 bases, there was a span of 3 bases. CDR3 length: 12 residues. CDR3 DNA sequence: TGTGCCAGCTCACCGAGCTCCTACGAGCAGTACTTC. This sequence encodes CASSPSSYEQYF.

The V call is TRBV9, the J call TRBJ1-2; 8 bases are shared with TRBD1. Germline CDR1 reads SGDLS; CDR2 reads YYNGEE. This CDR3 has 13 residues. The J segment lost 6 bases and the V segment lost 2 bases, leaving 3 bases of the junction unmatched. CDR3 sequence reads: CASSVETGDGYTF. CDR3 in DNA: TGTGCCAGCAGCGTGGAGACAGGGGATGGCTACACCTTC.

The genes are TRBV5-1 and TRBJ1-3; perhaps TRBD1 as D (5 bases). This CDR3 spans 14 amino acids. Germline V gene data show CDR1 as SGHRS and CDR2 as YFSETQ. With 2 bases removed from V and 4 bases from J, the gap between germline ends came to 10 bases. The CDR3: CASSFGGSGNTIYF. The CDR3 DNA reads TGCGCCAGCAGCTTCGGGGGGTCAGGAAACACCATATATTTT. Together with reference TRBV5-1 and TRBJ1-3, the CDR3 gives the full variable domain: KAGVTQTPRYLIKTRGQQVTLSCSPISGHRSVSWYQQTPGQGLQFLFEYFSETQRNKGNFPGRFSGRQFSNSRSEMNVSTLELGDSALYLCASSFGGSGNTIYFGEGSWLTVV.

The chain couples TRBV29-1 to TRBJ2-1; 12 bases map to TRBD2. J was trimmed by 0 bases and V by 4 bases; bases with no gene match: 4. The germline V gene has CDR1 SQVTM and CDR2 ANQGSEA. The CDR3 spans 16 residues. The CDR3 DNA sequence: TGCAGCGTTGTGACTAGCGGGGGCAGCTCCTACAATGAGCAGTTCTTC. The encoded protein is CSVVTSGGSSYNEQFF.

V gene TRBV28 combines with J gene TRBJ2-7, with D tentatively TRBD2 (6 bases). V dropped 5 bases and J dropped 3 bases, with 20 bases sitting between them. There are 16 residues in the CDR3. Germline V gene sequence: CDR1 MDHEN, CDR2 SYDVKM. The CDR3, as DNA: TGTGCCAGCAGTACGCCCTCTGGGGGGTTTGGCTACGAGCAGTACTTC. Its protein is CASSTPSGGFGYEQYF.

By frequency in the sample, this clone is medium-sized (0.01 to 0.1%). The V call is TRBV27, the J call TRBJ1-1, with TRBD1 as a possible D gene (5 bases). CDR3 length: 13 amino acids. In germline, CDR1 is MNHEY, CDR2 SMNVEV (reference sequence). V was trimmed by 3 bases and J by 4 bases, leaving 9 bases between them. As DNA, the CDR3 is TGTGCCAGCAGTTTGGGGGGAGGCACTGAAGCTTTCTTT. This codes for CASSLGGGTEAFF.

This clone was seen a few times. The CDR3 coding sequence is TGTGCCAGCAGTGCGGGAGGCACAGATACGCAGTATTTT. Translation gives CASSAGGTDTQYF. The chain joins TRBV6-4 to TRBJ2-3; tentatively, D is TRBD2 (6 bases). Germline-derived CDR1 and CDR2 are MRHNA and SNTAGT. The CDR3 consists of 13 residues. The ends were cut back, 4 bases at V and 1 base at J, with 6 bases in the middle.

The chain carries TRBV7-2 and TRBJ1-3, with D unresolved. Germline CDR1 is SGHTA and CDR2 is FQGNSA. This CDR3 is built from 13 residues. V was shortened by 5 bases and J by 0 bases, with 5 bases between the two germline ends. The CDR3 reads CASSTYSGNTIYF. CDR3 DNA sequence: TGTGCCAGCAGCACCTACTCTGGAAACACCATATATTTT.

The rearrangement links TRBV5-1 to TRBJ2-1; 9 bases are a match to TRBD1. The germline V gene encodes CDR1 SGHRS and CDR2 YFSETQ. This CDR3 contains 13 residues. The junction had 7 bases not matched to a gene; V was cut back by 5 bases and J by 10 bases. The CDR3 region has the DNA TGCGCCAGCAGATTTGGACAGGGGATGGAGCAGTTCTTC. Translated, it gives CASRFGQGMEQFF.

The gene calls are TRBV19 and TRBJ2-5, with TRBD1 matching over 7 bases. This CDR3 contains 15 residues. CDR1 is LNHDA, CDR2 SQIVND, per germline (reference sequence). V was clipped by 5 bases and J by 4 bases; unmatched bases: 10. The chain's CDR3 is CASSPTDRVGETQYF. The CDR3 DNA reads TGTGCCAGTAGTCCAACCGACAGGGTAGGAGAGACCCAGTACTTC.

The V call is TRBV3-1 (or the pseudogene TRBV3-2), the J call TRBJ2-7, with 7 bases lining up with TRBD2. Losses at the gene ends were 4 bases for V and 2 bases for J; bases not matched to a gene: 5. The CDR3 loop spans 14 amino acids. Germline CDR1 LGHDT, CDR2 YNNKEL (reference sequence). The CDR3 bases are TGTGCCAGCAGCCGTACGGGAGGCCCCTACGAGCAGTACTTC. Translated, it gives CASSRTGGPYEQYF.

The rearrangement links TRBV6-4 to TRBJ1-6; D gene unclear. The CDR3 runs 14 residues. CDR1 and CDR2 from the germline V gene are MRHNA and SNTAGT. V lost 4 bases and J lost 5, with 9 bases in between. CDR3 protein: CASSATAHNSPLHF. The CDR3 region has the DNA TGTGCCAGCAGTGCTACCGCACATAATTCACCCCTCCACTTT.

The gene calls are TRBV7-8 and TRBJ2-2; 11 nucleotides align to TRBD2. The V gene's germline CDR1 is SGHVS and CDR2 FQNEAQ. This CDR3 comprises 16 residues. V lost 5 bases and J lost 1; bases outside the gene matches: 3. The chain's CDR3 is CASSPSGRRNTGELFF. CDR3 in DNA: TGTGCCAGCAGCCCTAGCGGGAGGCGGAACACCGGGGAGCTGTTTTTT. Filled out from reference TRBV7-8 and TRBJ2-2, the complete variable domain reads GAGVSQSPRYKVAKRGQDVALRCDPISGHVSLFWYQQALGQGPEFLTYFQNEAQLDKSGLPSDRFFAERPEGSVSTLKIQRTQQEDSAVYLCASSPSGRRNTGELFFGEGSRLTVL.

V and J are TRBV5-1 and TRBJ2-1; D ambiguous. Germline loops: CDR1 SGHRS, CDR2 YFSETQ. CDR3 size: 17 residues. Trimming stripped 0 bases from V and 2 bases from J, with 15 bases between. CDR3 sequence (DNA): TGCGCCAGCAGCTTGGGAGGTCCGAGACTGACCTACAATGAGCAGTTCTTC. This encodes CASSLGGPRLTYNEQFF.

This clone has only one observation. This chain joins TRBV30 and TRBJ2-7, with 16 bases that match TRBD2. The CDR3 loop spans 16 amino acids. Germline V gene data show CDR1 as GTSNPN and CDR2 as SVGIG (reference sequence). The junction had 10 bases not matched to a gene; V was cut back by 7 bases and J by 4 bases. The CDR3 sequence: CASTGTSGGAWYEQYF. CDR3 DNA: TGTGCCTCAACCGGGACTAGCGGGGGGGCCTGGTACGAGCAGTACTTC.

This clone was observed a single time. J is TRBJ2-4 and V is TRBV9; TRBD2 might be the D (7 bases). V was trimmed by 4 bases and J by 3 bases, leaving 20 bases between them. Germline values: CDR1 SGDLS, CDR2 YYNGEE. This CDR3 has 17 amino acids. As DNA, the CDR3 is TGTGCCAGCAGCACCCCCGGAGGGGGGGGAGACAAAAACATTCAGTACTTC. Translation gives CASSTPGGGGDKNIQYF.

The J gene is TRBJ2-2, the V gene TRBV7-3; D may be TRBD1 (6 bases). This CDR3 spans 14 amino acids. The germline gives CDR1 SGHTA, CDR2 FQGTGA. V was pared by 8 bases and J by 2 bases, with 12 bases between. CDR3 in DNA: TGTGCCAGCGGAAAAGGGGGAAACACCGGGGAGCTGTTTTTT. Translated, it gives CASGKGGNTGELFF.

This clone came up once. The rearrangement joins TRBV28 to TRBJ1-5, with unresolved D. Trimming took 7 bases from V and 2 from J, leaving 15 bases between them. Per germline, CDR1 MDHEN and CDR2 SYDVKM. This CDR3 is 15 amino acids long. The CDR3 protein is CASTSNRRGNQPQHF. CDR3 DNA sequence: TGTGCCAGCACCTCCAACCGGCGGGGCAATCAGCCCCAGCATTTT.

CDR3 DNA: TGTGCCAGCAGCTTCCAGACAGACTTGAACACTGAAGCTTTCTTT. It codes for CASSFQTDLNTEAFF. V is TRBV13 and J is TRBJ1-1; a weak D match, TRBD1 (5 bases). The CDR3 has 15 residues. Trimming removed 3 bases at V and 0 bases at J, with 11 bases between. Germline-derived CDR1 and CDR2 are PRHDT and FYEKMQ (reference sequence).

The chain links TRBV6-5 to TRBJ1-6; D unresolved. Germline V gives CDR1 MNHEY, CDR2 SVGAGI. There are 15 residues in the CDR3. Trimming took 0 bases from V and 11 from J, leaving 14 bases between them. The CDR3 DNA follows: TGTGCCAGCAGTTACTCGGTTCGGTCCCTAGCACCCCTCCACTTT. Translation gives CASSYSVRSLAPLHF.

As regards this clone: The junction departs from the called germline gene at one end, perhaps through a read error. The chain recombines TRBV7-7 with TRBJ2-1; 8 nucleotides line up with TRBD1. Germline V gives CDR1 SSHAT, CDR2 FNYEAQ (reference sequence). The CDR3 extends over 15 amino acids. The CDR3 spells CASSLGTGSYNEQFF. As DNA, the CDR3 is TGTGCTAGCAGCTTAGGGACAGGCTCCTACAATGAGCAGTTCTTC.

The chain is built from TRBV14 and TRBJ1-6, with 7 bases matching TRBD1. Germline V CDR1 and CDR2: SGHDN, FVKESK. CDR3 length equals 16 residues. The junction had 9 bases not matched to a gene; V was cut back by 4 bases and J by 6 bases. The CDR3 protein is CASSPLRTGLNSPLHF. The CDR3 coding sequence is TGTGCCAGCAGCCCCCTGCGGACAGGACTTAATTCACCCCTCCACTTT.

J is TRBJ1-6 and V is TRBV21-1; the table calls TRBD1, which could not be checked here. TRBV21-1 is a known pseudogene. This CDR3 contains 17 residues. The DNA of the CDR3 is TGTGCCAGCAGCAAAGCCGACAGGGGGCCCTATAATTCACCCCTCCACTTT. This encodes CASSKADRGPYNSPLHF.

The rearrangement uses TRBV6-5 and TRBJ1-2; 8 bases line up with TRBD1. The CDR3 length is 12 residues. Germline V CDR1 and CDR2: MNHEY, SVGAGI. Losses at the gene ends were 6 bases for V and 4 bases for J; bases not matched to a gene: 1. The CDR3 region has the DNA TGTGCCAGCAGGACAGGGGTCTATGGCTACACCTTC. Its protein is CASRTGVYGYTF.

The V gene is TRBV7-2, the J gene TRBJ2-1, with TRBD2 matching over 7 bases. V lost 2 bases, J lost 3 bases, and 7 bases stayed unmatched. CDR1 SGHTA and CDR2 FQGNSA come from the germline V gene. This CDR3 comprises 16 residues. The CDR3 bases are TGTGCCAGCAGCTTAACCTCGGGAGGCCTCTACAATGAGCAGTTCTTC. Protein sequence: CASSLTSGGLYNEQFF.

V is TRBV5-5 and J is TRBJ2-2, with D maybe TRBD2 (5 bases). Trimming shortened V by 0 bases and J by 7 bases, and 7 bases separated the two germline ends. Looked up from germline, CDR1 is SGHKS and CDR2 is YYEKEE (reference sequence). The CDR3 runs to 13 residues. This CDR3 is CASSLGDYGELFF. The CDR3 nucleotides are TGTGCCAGCAGCTTGGGAGACTACGGGGAGCTGTTTTTT.

The chain uses TRBV24-1 and TRBJ2-1; 7 bases line up with TRBD2. The ends lost 6 bases at V and 0 bases at J; junction bases unmatched: 1. Germline lookup yields CDR1 KGHDR and CDR2 SFDVKD. This CDR3 is 14 amino acids long. The CDR3 loop reads CATSPGGSYNEQFF. CDR3 DNA: TGTGCCACCAGTCCGGGGGGCTCCTACAATGAGCAGTTCTTC.

The chain is built from TRBV5-1 and TRBJ2-2; D unresolved. The CDR3 contains 15 residues. The germline V gene has CDR1 SGHRS and CDR2 YFSETQ. The V and J ends lost 0 bases and 0 bases respectively, with 6 bases between them. The CDR3, as DNA: TGCGCCAGCAGCTTGGACAGAACGAACACCGGGGAGCTGTTTTTT. Its protein product is CASSLDRTNTGELFF.

The chain combines TRBV19 with TRBJ1-2; D remains ambiguous. The CDR3 covers 12 residues. Deletions cut 7 bases from V and 6 bases from J, with 12 bases between. Germline values: CDR1 LNHDA, CDR2 SQIVND (reference sequence). CDR3 nucleotides: TGTGCCAGTACTCGGGGAGATGATGGCTACACCTTC. Residues: CASTRGDDGYTF.